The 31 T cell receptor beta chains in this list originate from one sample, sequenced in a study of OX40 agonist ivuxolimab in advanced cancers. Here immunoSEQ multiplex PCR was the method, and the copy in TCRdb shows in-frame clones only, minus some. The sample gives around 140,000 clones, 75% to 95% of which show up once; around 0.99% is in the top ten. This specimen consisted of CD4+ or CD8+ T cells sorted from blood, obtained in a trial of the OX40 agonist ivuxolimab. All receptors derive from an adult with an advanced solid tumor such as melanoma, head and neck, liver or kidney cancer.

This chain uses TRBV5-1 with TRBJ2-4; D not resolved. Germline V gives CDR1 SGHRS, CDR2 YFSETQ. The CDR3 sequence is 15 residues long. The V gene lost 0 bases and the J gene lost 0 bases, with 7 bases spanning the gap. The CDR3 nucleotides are TGCGCCAGCAGCTTGGACGGAGTAGCCAAAAACATTCAGTACTTC. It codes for CASSLDGVAKNIQYF.

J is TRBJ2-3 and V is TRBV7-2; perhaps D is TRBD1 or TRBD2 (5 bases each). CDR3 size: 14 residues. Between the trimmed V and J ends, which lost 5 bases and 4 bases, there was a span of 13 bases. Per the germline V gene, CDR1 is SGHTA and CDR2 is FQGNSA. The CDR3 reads CASSPREGADTQYF. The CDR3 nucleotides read TGTGCCAGCAGCCCCCGGGAAGGGGCAGATACGCAGTATTTT. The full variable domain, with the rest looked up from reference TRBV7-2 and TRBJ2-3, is GAGVSQSPSNKVTEKGKDVELRCDPISGHTALYWYRQSLGQGLEFLIYFQGNSAPDKSGLPSDRFSAERTGGSVSTLTIQRTQQEDSAVYLCASSPREGADTQYFGPGTRLTVL.

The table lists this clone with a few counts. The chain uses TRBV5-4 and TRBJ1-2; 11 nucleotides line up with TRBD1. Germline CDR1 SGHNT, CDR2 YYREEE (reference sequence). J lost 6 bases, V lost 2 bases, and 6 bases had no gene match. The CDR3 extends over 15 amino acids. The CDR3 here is CASSFLGQGADGYTF. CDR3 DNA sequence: TGTGCCAGCAGCTTCCTCGGACAGGGGGCGGATGGCTACACCTTC.

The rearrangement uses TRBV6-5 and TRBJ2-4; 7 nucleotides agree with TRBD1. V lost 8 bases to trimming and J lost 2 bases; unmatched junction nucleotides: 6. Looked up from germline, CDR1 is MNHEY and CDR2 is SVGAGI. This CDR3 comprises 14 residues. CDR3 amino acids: CASRRQGSKNIQYF. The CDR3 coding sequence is TGTGCCAGCCGCCGACAGGGATCCAAAAACATTCAGTACTTC.

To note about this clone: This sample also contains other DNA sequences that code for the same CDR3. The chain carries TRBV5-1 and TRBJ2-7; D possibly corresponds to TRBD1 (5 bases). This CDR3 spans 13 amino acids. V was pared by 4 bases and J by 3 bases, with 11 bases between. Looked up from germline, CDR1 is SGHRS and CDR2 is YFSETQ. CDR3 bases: TGCGCCAGCAGCCTCGGACAACTCTACGAGCAGTACTTC. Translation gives CASSLGQLYEQYF.

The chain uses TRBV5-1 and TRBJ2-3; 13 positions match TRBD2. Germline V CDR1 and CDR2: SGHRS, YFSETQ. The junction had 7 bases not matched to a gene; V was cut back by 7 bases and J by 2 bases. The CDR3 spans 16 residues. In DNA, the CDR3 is TGCGCCAGCTCTATACTAGCGGGAGGGAACACAGATACGCAGTATTTT. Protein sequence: CASSILAGGNTDTQYF.

This chain's CDR3 is CASSLIPRGRFSYEQYF. The CDR3 bases are TGTGCCAGCAGCTTAATCCCTAGGGGACGATTCTCCTACGAGCAGTACTTC. V and J are TRBV7-6 and TRBJ2-7; D is perhaps TRBD1 or TRBD2 (5 bases each). CDR3 length: 17 residues. The V end lost 2 bases, the J end lost 0 bases, and 17 bases lay between the germline ends. The germline CDR1 and CDR2 sequences are SGHVS and FNYEAQ. The whole variable domain, remainder taken from reference TRBV7-6 and TRBJ2-7, is GAGVSQSPRYKVTKRGQDVALRCDPISGHVSLYWYRQALGQGPEFLTYFNYEAQQDKSGLPNDRFSAERPEGSISTLTIQRTEQRDSAMYRCASSLIPRGRFSYEQYFGPGTRLTVT.

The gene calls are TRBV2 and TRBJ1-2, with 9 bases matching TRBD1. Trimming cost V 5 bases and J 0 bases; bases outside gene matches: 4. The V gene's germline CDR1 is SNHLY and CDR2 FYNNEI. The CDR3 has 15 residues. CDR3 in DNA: TGTGCCAGCAGTCCCGACAGGGGGGCTAACTATGGCTACACCTTC. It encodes CASSPDRGANYGYTF.

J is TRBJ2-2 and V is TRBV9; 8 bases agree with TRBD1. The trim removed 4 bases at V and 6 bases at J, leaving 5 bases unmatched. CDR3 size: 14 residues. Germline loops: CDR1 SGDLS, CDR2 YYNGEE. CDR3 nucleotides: TGTGCCAGCAGCCGGACAGGGAAGCCCGGGGAGCTGTTTTTT. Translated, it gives CASSRTGKPGELFF.

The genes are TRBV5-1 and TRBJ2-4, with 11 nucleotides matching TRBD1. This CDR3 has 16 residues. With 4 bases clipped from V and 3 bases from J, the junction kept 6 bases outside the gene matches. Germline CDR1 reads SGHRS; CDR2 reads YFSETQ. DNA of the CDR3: TGCGCCAGCAGCCCCGGACAGGGGGCGATCAAAAACATTCAGTACTTC. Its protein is CASSPGQGAIKNIQYF.

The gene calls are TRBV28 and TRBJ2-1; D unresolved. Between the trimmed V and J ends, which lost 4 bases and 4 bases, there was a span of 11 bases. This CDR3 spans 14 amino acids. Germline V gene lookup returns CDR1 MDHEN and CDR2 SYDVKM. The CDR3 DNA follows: TGTGCCAGCAGTTCCGCGACATTTTACAATGAGCAGTTCTTC. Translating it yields CASSSATFYNEQFF. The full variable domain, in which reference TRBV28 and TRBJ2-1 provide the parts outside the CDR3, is DVKVTQSSRYLVKRTGEKVFLECVQDMDHENMFWYRQDPGLGLRLIYFSYDVKMKEKGDIPEGYSVSREKKERFSLILESASTNQTSMYLCASSSATFYNEQFFGPGTRLTVL.

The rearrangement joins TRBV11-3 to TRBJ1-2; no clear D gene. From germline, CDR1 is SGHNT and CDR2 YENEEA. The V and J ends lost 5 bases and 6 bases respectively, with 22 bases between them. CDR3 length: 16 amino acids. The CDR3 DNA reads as TGTGCCAGCAGCGACGGGAACCGCCGATCGGTTGATGGCTACACCTTC. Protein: CASSDGNRRSVDGYTF.

CDR3 residues: CASMEGQGISYEQYF. The DNA for the CDR3 is TGCGCCAGCATGGAGGGACAGGGAATTTCCTACGAGCAGTACTTC. V gene TRBV5-1 combines with J gene TRBJ2-7; 9 bases are a match to TRBD1. Germline V lookup: CDR1 SGHRS, CDR2 YFSETQ. After removal of 6 bases from V and 1 base from J, the junction contained 8 bases not matched to a gene. The CDR3 contains 15 residues.

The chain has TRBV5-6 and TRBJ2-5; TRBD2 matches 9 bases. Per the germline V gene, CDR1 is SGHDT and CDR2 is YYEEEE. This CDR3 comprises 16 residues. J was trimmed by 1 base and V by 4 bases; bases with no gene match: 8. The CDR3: CASSGPREGFQETQYF. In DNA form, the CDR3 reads TGTGCCAGCAGCGGGCCGCGGGAGGGATTCCAAGAGACCCAGTACTTC.

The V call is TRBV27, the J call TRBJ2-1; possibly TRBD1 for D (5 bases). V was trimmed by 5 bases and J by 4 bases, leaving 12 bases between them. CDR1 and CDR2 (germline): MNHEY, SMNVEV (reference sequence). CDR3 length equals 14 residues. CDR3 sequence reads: CASSIDSRYNEQFF. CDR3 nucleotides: TGTGCCAGCAGTATCGACAGCAGGTACAATGAGCAGTTCTTC.

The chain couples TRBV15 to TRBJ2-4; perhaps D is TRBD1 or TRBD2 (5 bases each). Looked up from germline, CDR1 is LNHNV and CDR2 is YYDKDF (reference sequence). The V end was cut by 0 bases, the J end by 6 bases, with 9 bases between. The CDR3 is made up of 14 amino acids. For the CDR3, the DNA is TGTGCCACCAGCAGAGACCGGGGCTTAAACATTCAGTACTTC. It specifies CATSRDRGLNIQYF.

CDR3 sequence (DNA): TGTGCCATCAGTGAGTCGGGTTCCAGCGGAGGTCCCAGCAGGCAGTTCTTC. This gives the protein CAISESGSSGGPSRQFF. The chain joins TRBV10-3 to TRBJ2-1; possibly TRBD2 for D (5 bases). The CDR3 spans 17 residues. Per germline, CDR1 ENHRY and CDR2 SYGVKD. Trimming stripped 0 bases from V and 12 bases from J, with 24 bases between.

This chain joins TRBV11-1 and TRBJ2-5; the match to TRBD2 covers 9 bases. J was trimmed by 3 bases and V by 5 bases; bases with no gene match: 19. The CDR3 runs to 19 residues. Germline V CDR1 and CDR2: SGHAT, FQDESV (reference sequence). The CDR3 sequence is CASSQQWVAGEGKEETQYF. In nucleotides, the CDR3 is TGTGCCAGCAGCCAACAATGGGTAGCGGGAGAGGGGAAAGAAGAGACCCAGTACTTC.

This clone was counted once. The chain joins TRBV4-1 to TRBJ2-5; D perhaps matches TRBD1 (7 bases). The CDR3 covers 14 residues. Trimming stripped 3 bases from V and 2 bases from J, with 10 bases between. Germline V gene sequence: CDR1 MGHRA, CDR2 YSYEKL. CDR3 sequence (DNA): TGCGCCAGCAGCCACCCAGGGGGGCAAGAGACCCAGTACTTC. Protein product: CASSHPGGQETQYF.

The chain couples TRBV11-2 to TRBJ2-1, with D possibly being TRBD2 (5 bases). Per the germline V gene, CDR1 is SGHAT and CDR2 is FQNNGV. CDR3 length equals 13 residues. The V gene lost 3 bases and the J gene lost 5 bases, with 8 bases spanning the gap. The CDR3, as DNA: TGTGCCAGCAGCTTGAGGGAAAACAATGAGCAGTTCTTC. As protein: CASSLRENNEQFF.

The CDR3 here is CASSLDGREGQFF. CDR3 sequence (DNA): TGCGCCAGCAGCTTGGACGGGCGGGAGGGGCAGTTCTTC. The V gene is TRBV5-1, the J gene TRBJ2-1, with 9 bases that match TRBD2. V shed 0 bases and J 12 bases; nucleotides not matched to a gene: 4. CDR1 and CDR2 (germline): SGHRS, YFSETQ. The CDR3 extends over 13 amino acids.

CDR3 loop: CASSLKANRDAEAFF. Here the CDR3 DNA reads TGTGCCAGCAGCTTGAAAGCCAACAGGGACGCTGAAGCTTTCTTT. The chain has TRBV5-4 and TRBJ1-1, with a possible D match to TRBD1 (6 bases). The CDR3 is 15 residues long. The ends were cut back, 1 base at V and 6 bases at J, with 16 bases in the middle. Per the germline V gene, CDR1 is SGHNT and CDR2 is YYREEE (reference sequence).

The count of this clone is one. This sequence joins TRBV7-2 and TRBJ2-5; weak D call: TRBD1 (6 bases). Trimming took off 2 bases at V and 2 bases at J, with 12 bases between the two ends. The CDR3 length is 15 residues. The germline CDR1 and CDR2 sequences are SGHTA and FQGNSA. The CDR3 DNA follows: TGTGCCAGCAGCTTACAGGGGCTCACACAAGAGACCCAGTACTTC. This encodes CASSLQGLTQETQYF.

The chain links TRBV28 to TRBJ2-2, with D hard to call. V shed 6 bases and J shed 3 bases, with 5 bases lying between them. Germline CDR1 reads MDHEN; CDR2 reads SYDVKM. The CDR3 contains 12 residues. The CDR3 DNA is TGTGCCAGCAGGGTAGACACCGGGGAGCTGTTTTTT. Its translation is CASRVDTGELFF.

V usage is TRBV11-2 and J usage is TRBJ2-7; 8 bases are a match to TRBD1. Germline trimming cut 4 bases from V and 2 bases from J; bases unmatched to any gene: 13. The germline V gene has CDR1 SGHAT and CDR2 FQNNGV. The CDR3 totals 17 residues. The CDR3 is CASSSQAWTGRPYEQYF. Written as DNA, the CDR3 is TGTGCCAGCAGCTCCCAGGCCTGGACAGGGCGACCCTACGAGCAGTACTTC.

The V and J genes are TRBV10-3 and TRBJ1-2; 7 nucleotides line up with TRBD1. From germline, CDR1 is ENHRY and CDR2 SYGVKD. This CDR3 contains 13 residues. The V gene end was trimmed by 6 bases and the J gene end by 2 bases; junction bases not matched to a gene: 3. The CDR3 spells CAIRGQENYGYTF. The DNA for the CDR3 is TGTGCCATCAGAGGACAGGAGAACTATGGCTACACCTTC.

The CDR3 loop reads CASSPTGFVSYEQYF. CDR3 nucleotide sequence: TGTGCCAGCAGCCCGACAGGGTTCGTTTCCTACGAGCAGTACTTC. The chain is built from TRBV9 and TRBJ2-7; TRBD1 aligns across 7 bases. Losses at the gene ends were 4 bases for V and 1 base for J; bases not matched to a gene: 8. The CDR3 contains 15 residues. Germline CDR1 reads SGDLS; CDR2 reads YYNGEE.

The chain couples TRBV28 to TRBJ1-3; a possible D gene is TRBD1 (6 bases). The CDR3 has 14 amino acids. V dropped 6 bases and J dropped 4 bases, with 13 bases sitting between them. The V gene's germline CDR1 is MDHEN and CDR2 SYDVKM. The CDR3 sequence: CASSTGGAGNTIYF. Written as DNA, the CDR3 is TGTGCCAGCAGCACCGGGGGGGCGGGAAACACCATATATTTT.

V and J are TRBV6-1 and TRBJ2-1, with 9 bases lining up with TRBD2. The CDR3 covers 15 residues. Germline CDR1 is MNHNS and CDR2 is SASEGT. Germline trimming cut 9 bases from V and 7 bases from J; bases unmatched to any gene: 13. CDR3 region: CARGGSGSGENEQFF. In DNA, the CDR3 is TGTGCCAGGGGGGGTAGCGGGAGCGGAGAGAATGAGCAGTTCTTC.

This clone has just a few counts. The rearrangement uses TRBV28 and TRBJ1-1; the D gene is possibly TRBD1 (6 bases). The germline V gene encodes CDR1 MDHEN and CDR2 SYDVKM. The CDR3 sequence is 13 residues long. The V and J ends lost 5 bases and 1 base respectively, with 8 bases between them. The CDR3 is CASSIQGNTEAFF. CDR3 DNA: TGTGCCAGCAGTATACAGGGGAACACTGAAGCTTTCTTT. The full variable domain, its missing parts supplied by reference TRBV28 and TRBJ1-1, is DVKVTQSSRYLVKRTGEKVFLECVQDMDHENMFWYRQDPGLGLRLIYFSYDVKMKEKGDIPEGYSVSREKKERFSLILESASTNQTSMYLCASSIQGNTEAFFGQGTRLTVV.

The CDR3 sequence: CASSPGQAETEAFF. The CDR3 nucleotides read TGTGCCAGCAGCCCGGGACAGGCTGAGACTGAAGCTTTCTTT. This chain links TRBV9 with TRBJ1-1; TRBD1 aligns across 8 bases. Germline V gene lookup returns CDR1 SGDLS and CDR2 YYNGEE. The CDR3 totals 14 residues. V lost 4 bases to trimming and J lost 5 bases; unmatched junction nucleotides: 7.